The 8 T cell receptor beta chains listed next were all sequenced from one sample in a study of human T cells and chemical hapten exposure. MiXCR, run by TCRdb on the RACE reads, gives a single entry per CDR3 protein. The table lists 40,000 to 50,000 distinct CDR3 sequences, 3% to 4.5% of them singletons. Time point described: patch test 1, 2 weeks after DPC sensitization. Treatment specified: therapeutic diphenylcyclopropenone sensitization with weekly scalp DPC. Total RNA came from unfractionated whole blood. Sequences were derived from whole blood, sampled in connection with sensitization to the hapten diphenylcyclopropenone (DPC). These receptor sequences come from a man aged 45 to 65 with alopecia areata. Some clones in this sample may be carry-over from other donors' samples.

This clonotype was found many times. CDR3: CASRSGGAYEQYF. DNA of the CDR3: TGTGCCAGCAGGTCGGGAGGTGCCTACGAGCAGTACTTC. The chain employs TRBV28 and TRBJ2-7; 7 bases agree with TRBD2. The CDR3 covers 13 residues. Germline V lookup: CDR1 MDHEN, CDR2 SYDVKM. V gave up 6 bases and J gave up 2 bases; unmatched junction bases: 4.

There are many counts of this clonotype. The gene calls are TRBV5-1 and TRBJ2-5; D ambiguous. The germline V gene encodes CDR1 SGHRS and CDR2 YFSETQ. Trimming took off 0 bases at V and 2 bases at J, with 14 bases between the two ends. The CDR3 contains 16 residues. CDR3: CASSLAFRSVQETQYF. The CDR3 region has the DNA TGCGCCAGCAGCTTGGCATTCAGGTCGGTTCAAGAGACCCAGTACTTC.

A few counts support this clonotype. V gene TRBV14 combines with J gene TRBJ1-1; D perhaps matches TRBD1 (5 bases). V was cut by 4 bases and J by 2 bases, with 11 bases left in between. Germline V CDR1 and CDR2: SGHDN, FVKESK. This CDR3 has 14 residues. CDR3 bases: TGTGCCAGCAGCCGACAGATGCTCAACACTGAAGCTTTCTTT. Translation: CASSRQMLNTEAFF.

There are many counts of this clonotype. The genes are TRBV18 and TRBJ2-1, with D possibly TRBD2 on 6 matching bases. This CDR3 region has 15 residues. The V gene's germline CDR1 is KGHSH and CDR2 LQKENI. V was pared by 3 bases and J by 3 bases, with 12 bases between. The CDR3 sequence: CASSPGRDRYNEQFF. CDR3 nucleotides: TGTGCCAGCTCACCGGGGCGGGATCGCTACAATGAGCAGTTCTTC.

This clonotype was counted many times. The chain has TRBV19 and TRBJ2-2, with D possibly matching TRBD2 (6 bases). Trimming stripped 5 bases from V and 4 bases from J, with 14 bases between. The CDR3 sequence is 15 residues long. In germline, CDR1 is LNHDA, CDR2 SQIVND (reference sequence). The CDR3 DNA is TGTGCCAGTAGTCGAGGGACTGGTGTCACCGGGGAGCTGTTTTTT. This gives the protein CASSRGTGVTGELFF. Supplemented by reference TRBV19 and TRBJ2-2, the full variable domain reads DGGITQSPKYLFRKEGQNVTLSCEQNLNHDAMYWYRQDPGQGLRLIYYSQIVNDFQKGDIAEGYSVSREKKESFPLTVTSAQKNPTAFYLCASSRGTGVTGELFFGEGSRLTVL.

Ten or more counts support this clonotype. The CDR3 nucleotides read TGCGCCAGCAGCCAAGAACTGGGAGTTGGGTACAATGAGCAGTTCTTC. Amino acid sequence: CASSQELGVGYNEQFF. The V and J genes are TRBV4-3 and TRBJ2-1, with D possibly TRBD2 on 5 matching bases. Germline values: CDR1 LGHNA, CDR2 YSLEER. Trimming removed 0 bases at V and 4 bases at J, with 13 bases between. The CDR3 is 16 amino acids.

This clonotype was observed many times. The rearrangement joins TRBV28 to TRBJ2-7; no firm D call. Germline V CDR1 and CDR2: MDHEN, SYDVKM. Trimming removed 7 bases at V and 6 bases at J, with 16 bases between. CDR3 length: 13 amino acids. DNA of the CDR3: TGTGCCAGCACCCCTCCCTGGGGTACCGAGCAGTACTTC. Translation: CASTPPWGTEQYF.

This clonotype was counted ten times or more. The V gene is TRBV28, the J gene TRBJ2-7, with D uncertain. This CDR3 comprises 11 residues. Germline lookup yields CDR1 MDHEN and CDR2 SYDVKM. The germline V and J ends were trimmed by 5 bases and 0 bases, with 2 bases remaining between them. The CDR3 DNA is TGTGCCAGCAGTATCTCCTACGAGCAGTACTTC. It encodes CASSISYEQYF.